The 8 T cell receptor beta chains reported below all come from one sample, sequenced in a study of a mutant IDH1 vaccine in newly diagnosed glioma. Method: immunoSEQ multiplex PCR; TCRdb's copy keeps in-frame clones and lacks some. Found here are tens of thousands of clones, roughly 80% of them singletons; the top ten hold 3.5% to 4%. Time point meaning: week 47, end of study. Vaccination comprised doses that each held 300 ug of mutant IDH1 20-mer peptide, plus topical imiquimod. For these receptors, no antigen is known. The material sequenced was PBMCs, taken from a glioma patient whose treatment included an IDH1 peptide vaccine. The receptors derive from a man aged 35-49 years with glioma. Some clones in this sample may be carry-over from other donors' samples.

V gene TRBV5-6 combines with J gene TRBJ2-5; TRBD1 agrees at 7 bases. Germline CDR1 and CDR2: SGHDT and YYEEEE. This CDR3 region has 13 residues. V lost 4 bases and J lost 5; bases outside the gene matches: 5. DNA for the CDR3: TGTGCCAGCAGCCCCGGGACAGTGGAGACCCAGTACTTC. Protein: CASSPGTVETQYF.

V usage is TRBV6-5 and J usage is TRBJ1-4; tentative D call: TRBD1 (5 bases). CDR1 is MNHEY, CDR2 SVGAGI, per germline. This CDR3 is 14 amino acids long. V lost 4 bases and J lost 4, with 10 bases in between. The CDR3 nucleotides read TGTGCCAGCAGTTTCGTGGGGGATAATGAAAAACTGTTTTTT. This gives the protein CASSFVGDNEKLFF.

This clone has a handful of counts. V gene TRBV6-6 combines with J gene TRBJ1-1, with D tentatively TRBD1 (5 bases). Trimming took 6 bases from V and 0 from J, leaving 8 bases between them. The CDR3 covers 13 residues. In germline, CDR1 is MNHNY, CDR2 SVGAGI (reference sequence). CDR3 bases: TGTGCCAGCAGCACGACAGTGAACACTGAAGCTTTCTTT. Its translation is CASSTTVNTEAFF.

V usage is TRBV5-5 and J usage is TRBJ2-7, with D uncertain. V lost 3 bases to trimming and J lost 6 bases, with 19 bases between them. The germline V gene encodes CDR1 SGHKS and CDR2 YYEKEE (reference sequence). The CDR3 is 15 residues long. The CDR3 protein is CASSSNLDVRFEQYF. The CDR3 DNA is TGTGCCAGCAGCTCCAACCTCGACGTACGGTTCGAGCAGTACTTC.

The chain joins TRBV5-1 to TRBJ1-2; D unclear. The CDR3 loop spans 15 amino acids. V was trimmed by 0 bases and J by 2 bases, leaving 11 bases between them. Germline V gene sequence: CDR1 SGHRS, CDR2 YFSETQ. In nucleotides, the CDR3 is TGCGCCAGCAGCTTGGAGGCAGGAGGGAACTATGGCTACACCTTC. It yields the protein CASSLEAGGNYGYTF. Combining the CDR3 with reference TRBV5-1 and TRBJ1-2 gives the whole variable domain KAGVTQTPRYLIKTRGQQVTLSCSPISGHRSVSWYQQTPGQGLQFLFEYFSETQRNKGNFPGRFSGRQFSNSRSEMNVSTLELGDSALYLCASSLEAGGNYGYTFGSGTRLTVV.

The CDR3 loop is CSGLGQGSIEAFF. The CDR3 coding sequence is TGCAGCGGCCTGGGACAGGGTAGTATCGAAGCTTTCTTT. The rearrangement links TRBV29-1 to TRBJ1-1; 9 nucleotides line up with TRBD1. The CDR3 loop spans 13 amino acids. Germline V CDR1 and CDR2: SQVTM, ANQGSEA. The trim removed 7 bases at V and 8 bases at J, leaving 11 bases unmatched.

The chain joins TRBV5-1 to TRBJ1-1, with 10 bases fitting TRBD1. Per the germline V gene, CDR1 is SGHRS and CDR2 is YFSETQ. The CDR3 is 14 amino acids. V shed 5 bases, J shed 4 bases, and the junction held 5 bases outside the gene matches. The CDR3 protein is CASRTGGAGTEAFF. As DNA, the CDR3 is TGCGCCAGCAGGACAGGGGGCGCGGGCACTGAAGCTTTCTTT.

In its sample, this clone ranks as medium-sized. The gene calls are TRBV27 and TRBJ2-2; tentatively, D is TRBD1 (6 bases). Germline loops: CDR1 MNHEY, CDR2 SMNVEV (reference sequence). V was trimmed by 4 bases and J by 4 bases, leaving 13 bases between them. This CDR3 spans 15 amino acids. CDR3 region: CASSSPPRGTGELFF. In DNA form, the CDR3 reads TGTGCCAGCAGTTCCCCCCCCAGGGGCACCGGGGAGCTGTTTTTT.